Below are 18 T cell receptor beta chains sequenced from a single sample in a study. TCRdb reanalysed the reads using MiXCR and keeps one entry per CDR3 protein. Of 1,500 to 2,000 distinct CDR3 sequences in the sample, around 8% were seen once. Sequencing was done on a sample of CD4+ T cells from peripheral blood. These receptors all stem from a human donor with rheumatoid arthritis.

This clonotype has a handful of counts. The chain combines TRBV7-3 with TRBJ1-1; 9 bases are shared with TRBD1. CDR3 length equals 15 residues. The germline V gene encodes CDR1 SGHTA and CDR2 FQGTGA. V lost 5 bases to trimming and J lost 5 bases; unmatched junction nucleotides: 9. The CDR3 nucleotides read TGTGCCAGCAGCGACACAGGGGGCGCGACAACTGAAGCTTTCTTT. The encoded protein is CASSDTGGATTEAFF.

Within the sample, this clonotype is medium-sized. V gene TRBV14 combines with J gene TRBJ2-4; no firm D call. The CDR3 is 16 amino acids. Germline CDR1 reads SGHDN; CDR2 reads FVKESK. The V end was cut by 2 bases, the J end by 0 bases, with 11 bases between. In nucleotides, the CDR3 is TGTGCCAGCAGCCAAACCGGAACCTCAGCCAAAAACATTCAGTACTTC. Protein sequence: CASSQTGTSAKNIQYF.

In this sample, this clonotype is medium-sized. V usage is TRBV10-3 and J usage is TRBJ2-4; tentatively, D is TRBD1 (6 bases). V was pared by 6 bases and J by 9 bases, with 24 bases between. Looked up from germline, CDR1 is ENHRY and CDR2 is SYGVKD. CDR3 length: 16 residues. DNA of the CDR3: TGTGCCATCAGGGAGACAGGCCCGCGGTCTTTCGGCATTCAGTACTTC. Protein product: CAIRETGPRSFGIQYF.

By sample share, this clonotype is medium-sized. The J gene is TRBJ2-2, the V gene TRBV4-3; D is uncertain. Trimming cost V 3 bases and J 1 base, with 15 bases left between them. The CDR3 consists of 17 residues. Germline V gives CDR1 LGHNA, CDR2 YSLEER. CDR3 bases: TGCGCCAGCAGCCACCCCGTCTCGCGGAGGAACACCGGGGAGCTGTTTTTT. Protein: CASSHPVSRRNTGELFF.

Note on this clonotype: Compared with germline, one end of the junction differs, possibly owing to a read error. This chain connects TRBV11-2 to TRBJ2-7; unclear D gene. The length of the CDR3 is 14 residues. CDR1 and CDR2 (germline): SGHAT, FQNNGV. CDR3 region: CTSSLAGPRNKQYF. The CDR3 DNA reads TGTACCAGCAGCTTAGCTGGCCCTCGGAACAAGCAGTACTTC.

This clonotype counts as medium-sized (0.01 to 0.1%). The chain is built from TRBV7-6 and TRBJ2-5; 10 positions match TRBD2. The V and J ends lost 1 base and 4 bases, in that order; junction bases with no gene match: 6. The germline gives CDR1 SGHVS, CDR2 FNYEAQ. This CDR3 comprises 16 residues. The CDR3 is CASSLGSSGSSETQYF. The DNA for the CDR3 is TGTGCCAGCAGCTTAGGTTCTAGCGGGAGTTCAGAGACCCAGTACTTC.

Concerning this clonotype itself: A far bigger clonotype differs at one base, so this is likely a read error. The chain's CDR3 is CASSLGTFPNTEAFF. CDR3 bases: TGTGCCAGCAGCTTAGGGACATTTCCGAACACTGAAGCTTTCTTT. The J gene is TRBJ1-1, the V gene TRBV7-2, with D maybe TRBD1 (5 bases). The V end lost 1 base, the J end lost 1 base, and 10 bases lay between the germline ends. Germline values: CDR1 SGHTA, CDR2 FQGNSA. The CDR3 covers 15 residues.

Judged by abundance, this clonotype is medium-sized. The V call is TRBV4-2, the J call TRBJ2-1; 15 bases agree with TRBD2. Germline CDR1 and CDR2: LGHNA and YNFKEQ. The J segment lost 1 base and the V segment lost 0 bases, leaving 10 bases of the junction unmatched. CDR3 length equals 21 residues. The CDR3 DNA reads TGTGCCAGCAGCCAAGATCCGGGGACTAGCGGGAGGCGAAGATCCTACAATGAGCAGTTCTTC. Translated: CASSQDPGTSGRRRSYNEQFF.

This clonotype was found a few times. V usage is TRBV20-1 and J usage is TRBJ2-1; D is undetermined. The CDR3 covers 11 residues. Deletions cut 4 bases from V and 5 bases from J, with 6 bases between. Germline V gene lookup returns CDR1 DFQATT and CDR2 SNEGSKA (reference sequence). The CDR3, as DNA: TGCAGTGCTATGAGGAACAATGAGCAGTTCTTC. This codes for CSAMRNNEQFF.

By share of the sample, this clonotype is medium-sized (0.01 to 0.1%). The DNA for the CDR3 is TGCAGTGCTAGAGATTCTTCTAGCCCCTACAATGAGCAGTTCTTC. Translation gives CSARDSSSPYNEQFF. The gene calls are TRBV20-1 and TRBJ2-1, with D possibly TRBD2 on 5 matching bases. CDR3 length: 15 residues. Germline V gene sequence: CDR1 DFQATT, CDR2 SNEGSKA (reference sequence). Between the trimmed V and J ends, which lost 0 bases and 2 bases, there was a span of 11 bases.

Sample share makes this clonotype large. V is TRBV11-2 and J is TRBJ2-3, with D perhaps matching TRBD2 (6 bases). The germline CDR1 and CDR2 sequences are SGHAT and FQNNGV. Trimming took 5 bases from V and 0 from J, leaving 18 bases between them. The CDR3 consists of 17 residues. This CDR3 is CASSGMGGIGSTDTQYF. CDR3 DNA: TGTGCCAGCAGCGGTATGGGGGGAATCGGGAGCACAGATACGCAGTATTTT.

This clonotype counts as medium-sized (0.01 to 0.1%). V and J are TRBV3-1 and TRBJ1-1, with 7 bases that match TRBD1. CDR3 length equals 14 residues. Trimming at V came to 4 bases and at J to 7 bases, leaving 9 bases not matched to a gene. The germline gives CDR1 LGHDT, CDR2 YNNKEL (reference sequence). The CDR3 here is CASSPEAGGDEAFF. In DNA form, the CDR3 reads TGTGCCAGCAGCCCCGAAGCAGGGGGGGATGAAGCTTTCTTT.

This clonotype is judged medium-sized. V usage is TRBV7-2 and J usage is TRBJ2-5; D gene unclear. This CDR3 has 15 amino acids. Germline CDR1 and CDR2: SGHTA and FQGNSA. Trimming shortened V by 5 bases and J by 2 bases, and 15 bases separated the two germline ends. CDR3 sequence: CASSAPRALQETQYF. As DNA, the CDR3 is TGTGCCAGCAGCGCGCCCCGGGCCTTACAAGAGACCCAGTACTTC.

This clonotype is medium-sized. CDR3 amino acids: CASSLGNVQGYGYTF. Written as DNA, the CDR3 is TGTGCCAGCAGCTTGGGAAATGTGCAGGGCTATGGCTACACCTTC. The rearrangement uses TRBV7-2 and TRBJ1-2, with TRBD1 as a possible D gene (5 bases). CDR1 SGHTA and CDR2 FQGNSA come from the germline V gene. Trimming pared 3 bases from V and 4 bases from J, leaving 15 bases between. This CDR3 has 15 amino acids.

This clonotype counts as medium-sized. The chain employs TRBV2 and TRBJ2-7; D may be TRBD1 (6 bases). This CDR3 is 12 amino acids long. V was trimmed by 10 bases and J by 2 bases, leaving 12 bases between them. The germline V gene has CDR1 SNHLY and CDR2 FYNNEI. As DNA, the CDR3 is TGTGCCATCTCGGACAGCCCCTACGAGCAGTACTTC. Protein sequence: CAISDSPYEQYF.

Sample share makes this clonotype medium-sized. This rearrangement joins TRBV30 to TRBJ1-5, with D unclear. This CDR3 is built from 15 residues. Germline loops: CDR1 GTSNPN, CDR2 SVGIG (reference sequence). The germline V and J ends were trimmed by 1 base and 2 bases, with 12 bases remaining between them. The CDR3 reads CAWSGVGQGNQPQHF. The CDR3 region has the DNA TGTGCCTGGAGTGGTGTCGGGCAGGGCAATCAGCCCCAGCATTTT.

Sample share makes this clonotype medium-sized (0.01 to 0.1%). The chain is built from TRBV28 and TRBJ2-1, with 10 nucleotides matching TRBD2. The germline V gene encodes CDR1 MDHEN and CDR2 SYDVKM. V lost 6 bases and J lost 8; bases outside the gene matches: 34. This CDR3 is built from 23 residues. CDR3 DNA: TGTGCCAGCAGCCGCGACCTACCCTCTGTCTTCGGGGCTAGCGGGAGCAGGGGTGATGAGCAGTTCTTC. Its protein is CASSRDLPSVFGASGSRGDEQFF. The complete variable domain, with remaining parts taken from reference TRBV28 and TRBJ2-1, reads DVKVTQSSRYLVKRTGEKVFLECVQDMDHENMFWYRQDPGLGLRLIYFSYDVKMKEKGDIPEGYSVSREKKERFSLILESASTNQTSMYLCASSRDLPSVFGASGSRGDEQFFGPGTRLTVL.

This clonotype came up many times. This chain connects TRBV3-2 to TRBJ1-5; the table's TRBD1 call for D was not verified on the DNA. TRBV3-2 is a pseudogene segment. This CDR3 comprises 16 residues. CDR3 sequence reads: CASSQADRLSNQPQHF. The CDR3 DNA follows: TGTGCCAGCAGCCAAGCGGACAGGTTGAGCAATCAGCCCCAGCATTTT.